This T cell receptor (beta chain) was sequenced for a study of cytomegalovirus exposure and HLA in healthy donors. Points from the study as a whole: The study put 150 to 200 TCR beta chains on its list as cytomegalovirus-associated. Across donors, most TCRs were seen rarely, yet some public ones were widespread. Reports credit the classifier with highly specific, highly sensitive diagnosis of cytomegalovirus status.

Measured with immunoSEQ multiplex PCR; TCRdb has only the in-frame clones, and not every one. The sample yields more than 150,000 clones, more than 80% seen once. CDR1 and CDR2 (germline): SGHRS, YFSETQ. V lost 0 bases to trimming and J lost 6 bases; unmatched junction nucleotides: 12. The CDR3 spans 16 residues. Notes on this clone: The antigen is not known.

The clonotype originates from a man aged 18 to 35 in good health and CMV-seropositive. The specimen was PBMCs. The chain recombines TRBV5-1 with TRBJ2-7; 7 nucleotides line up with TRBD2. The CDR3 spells CASSLDGRGRPGEQYF. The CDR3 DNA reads TGCGCCAGCAGCTTGGACGGTCGCGGGAGACCGGGCGAGCAGTACTTC. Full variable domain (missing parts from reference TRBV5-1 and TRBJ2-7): KAGVTQTPRYLIKTRGQQVTLSCSPISGHRSVSWYQQTPGQGLQFLFEYFSETQRNKGNFPGRFSGRQFSNSRSEMNVSTLELGDSALYLCASSLDGRGRPGEQYFGPGTRLTVT.